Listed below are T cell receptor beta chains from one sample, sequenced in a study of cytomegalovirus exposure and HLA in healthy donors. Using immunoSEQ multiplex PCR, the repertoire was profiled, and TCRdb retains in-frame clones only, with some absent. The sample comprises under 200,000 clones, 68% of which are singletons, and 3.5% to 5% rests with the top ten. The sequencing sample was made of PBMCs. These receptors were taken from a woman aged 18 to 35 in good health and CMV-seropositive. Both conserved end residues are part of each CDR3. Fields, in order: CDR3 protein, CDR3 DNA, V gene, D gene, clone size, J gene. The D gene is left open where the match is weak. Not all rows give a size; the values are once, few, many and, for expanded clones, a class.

CASSQDPLTSGGYRDTQYF	TGCGCCAGCAGCCAAGATCCACTAACTAGCGGGGGGTATAGAGATACGCAGTATTTT	TRBV4-1	TRBD2	.	TRBJ2-3
CAGSTGLRWYGYTF	TGTGCCGGCTCGACAGGGCTAAGGTGGTATGGCTACACCTTC	TRBV30	TRBD1	.	TRBJ1-2
CASSLGTGDYGYTF	TGTGCCAGCAGCTTAGGGACAGGAGACTATGGCTACACCTTC	TRBV13	.	.	TRBJ1-2
CASSTGALGAKNIQYF	TGCGCCAGCAGCACTGGCGCGCTAGGAGCCAAAAACATTCAGTACTTC	TRBV5-1	.	.	TRBJ2-4
CASSFAQGVYGYTF	TGTGCCAGCAGCTTTGCACAGGGGGTCTATGGCTACACCTTC	TRBV28	TRBD1	.	TRBJ1-2
CASSGGTPGTF	TGTGCCAGCAGTGGCGGCACACCTGGAACCTTC	TRBV6-1	.	.	TRBJ1-2
CASSEIFRRLMEHTEAFF	TGTGCCAGCAGTGAAATCTTTCGGAGGTTAATGGAGCACACTGAAGCTTTCTTT	TRBV6-1	.	few	TRBJ1-1
CAISPGQGRGTSSSSSYNEQFF	TGTGCCATCAGCCCGGGACAGGGAAGGGGGACTAGCAGCTCCAGCTCCTACAATGAGCAGTTCTTC	TRBV10-3	.	.	TRBJ2-1
CASSLSSLGSLEQFF	TGCGCCAGCAGCTTGAGTAGCCTAGGAAGCCTTGAGCAGTTCTTC	TRBV5-1	.	.	TRBJ2-1
CASSQDRGRVYRNEQFF	TGTGCCAGCAGCCAAGACAGGGGTAGAGTCTATCGCAATGAGCAGTTCTTC	TRBV4-2	.	.	TRBJ2-1
CAWSLSEQTGDQPQHF	TGTGCCTGGAGTTTATCTGAGCAAACGGGGGATCAGCCCCAGCATTTT	TRBV30	.	few	TRBJ1-5
CASSNPASGFGAFF	TGTGCCAGCAGTAACCCGGCCTCGGGTTTTGGGGCTTTCTTT	TRBV6-5	.	.	TRBJ1-1
CASSYTPSAADTQYF	TGTGCCAGCAGTTACACCCCTTCCGCGGCAGATACGCAGTATTTT	TRBV6-5	.	.	TRBJ2-3
CASSPDPTDTQYF	TGTGCCAGCAGCCCAGATCCGACAGATACGCAGTATTTT	TRBV7-6	.	.	TRBJ2-3
CASSLNRAEGKLFF	TGCGCCAGCAGCTTGAACAGGGCAGAAGGAAAACTGTTTTTT	TRBV5-1	.	once	TRBJ1-4
CSGASETQYF	TGCAGCGGGGCTTCTGAGACCCAGTACTTC	TRBV29-1	.	.	TRBJ2-5
CAISAQGVGEQYF	TGTGCCATCAGTGCACAGGGGGTAGGAGAGCAGTACTTC	TRBV10-3	TRBD1	.	TRBJ2-7
CASSEAWGDSGSGDEQFF	TGTGCCAGCAGCGAAGCTTGGGGGGATAGCGGGAGTGGTGATGAGCAGTTCTTC	TRBV7-9	TRBD2	few	TRBJ2-1
CASSFAQGPLGF	TGTGCCAGCAGTTTTGCACAGGGCCCCCTGGGATTT	TRBV27	.	.	TRBJ1-1
CAISESIISGGYTF	TGTGCCATCAGTGAGTCGATTATCTCCGGGGGCTACACCTTC	TRBV10-3	.	.	TRBJ1-2